This passage covers 25 T cell receptor beta chains from one sample sequenced in a study of shared clonotypes between healthy human individuals. Naive CD8 cells were CD45RO-negative, positively selected for CCR7, excluding terminally differentiated effector memory CD45RA+ cells. The assay was immunoSEQ multiplex PCR, and TCRdb's table has in-frame clones only and misses some. This table holds around 620,000 clones, about 95% found once. The sequencing sample was made of naive CD8+ T cells sorted from blood. Receptors originate from a young woman in good health.

V usage is TRBV27 and J usage is TRBJ1-5; TRBD1 might be the D (6 bases). Germline V gives CDR1 MNHEY, CDR2 SMNVEV (reference sequence). This CDR3 has 16 residues. V was clipped by 3 bases and J by 3 bases, with 15 bases between them. As DNA, the CDR3 is TGTGCCAGCAGTTTTTTCCCGGGGGCTCTCAATCAGCCCCAGCATTTT. Its protein is CASSFFPGALNQPQHF.

The chain links TRBV2 to TRBJ2-1; 8 bases agree with TRBD2. With 5 bases clipped from V and 8 bases from J, the junction kept 8 bases outside the gene matches. The CDR3 sequence is 14 residues long. Germline-derived CDR1 and CDR2 are SNHLY and FYNNEI. The CDR3 loop reads CASSPGLERDEQFF. The CDR3 nucleotides read TGTGCCAGCAGTCCGGGACTAGAGAGGGATGAGCAGTTCTTC.

The chain employs TRBV27 and TRBJ2-7; the D gene could be TRBD1 or TRBD2 (5 bases each). CDR1 and CDR2 from the germline V gene are MNHEY and SMNVEV (reference sequence). CDR3 length: 14 residues. V was cut by 8 bases and J by 3 bases, with 17 bases left in between. CDR3 in DNA: TGTGCCAGCCAACACCGAGGGGCTCTCTACGAGCAGTACTTC. Translation gives CASQHRGALYEQYF.

The chain employs TRBV14 and TRBJ1-4, with D possibly TRBD1 on 5 matching bases. Trimming removed 4 bases at V and 5 bases at J, with 17 bases between. Germline CDR1 and CDR2: SGHDN and FVKESK. The CDR3 consists of 16 residues. CDR3 region: CASSPTTRGSNEKLFF. The CDR3 region has the DNA TGTGCCAGCAGCCCTACCACTCGGGGGTCGAATGAAAAACTGTTTTTT.

The rearrangement links TRBV11-2 to TRBJ2-5; D not resolved. The CDR3 sequence is 14 residues long. V was pared by 1 base and J by 1 base, with 7 bases between. Germline lookup yields CDR1 SGHAT and CDR2 FQNNGV. The CDR3 protein is CASSLVDGQETQYF. The CDR3 DNA is TGTGCCAGCAGCTTAGTAGACGGCCAAGAGACCCAGTACTTC.

CDR3 bases: TGTGCCTGGAGTGTGGGAGGGGAGCTGTTTTTT. Protein: CAWSVGGELFF. The chain couples TRBV30 to TRBJ2-2; D uncertain. The CDR3 is 11 residues long. The germline V gene has CDR1 GTSNPN and CDR2 SVGIG (reference sequence). Trimming cost V 0 bases and J 8 bases, with 4 bases left between them.

This clone came up once. V and J are TRBV28 and TRBJ2-1; D unclear. Germline lookup yields CDR1 MDHEN and CDR2 SYDVKM. The CDR3 has 15 residues. Trimming removed 6 bases at V and 7 bases at J, with 19 bases between. Written as DNA, the CDR3 is TGTGCCAGCAGCGTCAACTACCGCCTCGGGAATGAGCAGTTCTTC. As protein: CASSVNYRLGNEQFF.

This chain links TRBV28 with TRBJ1-4, with D hard to call. The germline gives CDR1 MDHEN, CDR2 SYDVKM. Trimming removed 0 bases at V and 0 bases at J, with 8 bases between. This CDR3 has 16 amino acids. The CDR3 loop is CASSLWTTPTNEKLFF. The CDR3 DNA reads as TGTGCCAGCAGTTTATGGACGACACCAACTAATGAAAAACTGTTTTTT.

The J gene is TRBJ2-1, the V gene TRBV15; 8 bases match TRBD2. The CDR3 spans 18 residues. After removal of 5 bases from V and 2 bases from J, the junction contained 14 bases not matched to a gene. CDR1 is LNHNV and CDR2 is YYDKDF in the germline V gene (reference sequence). The DNA of the CDR3 is TGTGCCACCAGCGCCGCGATGGGGCTAGCGGGCGCCTACAATGAGCAGTTCTTC. Translated: CATSAAMGLAGAYNEQFF.

V is TRBV11-3 and J is TRBJ2-7, with a weak D call TRBD2 (6 bases). V dropped 1 base and J dropped 4 bases, with 8 bases sitting between them. Germline CDR1 reads SGHNT; CDR2 reads YENEEA. The length of the CDR3 is 13 residues. The CDR3 region is CASSLGGDYEQYF. The CDR3 nucleotides are TGTGCCAGCAGCTTAGGGGGGGATTACGAGCAGTACTTC.

The V and J genes are TRBV28 and TRBJ2-1; 14 nucleotides match TRBD2. Germline V gives CDR1 MDHEN, CDR2 SYDVKM. Germline trimming cut 7 bases from V and 4 bases from J; bases unmatched to any gene: 12. There are 18 residues in the CDR3. The CDR3 DNA follows: TGTGCCAGCACTAACAGGGGGACTAGCGGGAGTCGGTACAATGAGCAGTTCTTC. Translating it yields CASTNRGTSGSRYNEQFF.

The rearrangement uses TRBV28 and TRBJ2-2, with D maybe TRBD1 (5 bases). This CDR3 is 13 amino acids long. V lost 3 bases and J 10 bases, leaving 12 bases between the germline ends. Germline V gene sequence: CDR1 MDHEN, CDR2 SYDVKM. The CDR3 sequence: CASSFPDRQELFF. CDR3 DNA: TGTGCCAGCAGTTTTCCCGACAGACAGGAGCTGTTTTTT.

The chain employs TRBV27 and TRBJ2-7; D perhaps matches TRBD1 (6 bases). The CDR3 runs 14 residues. Germline V gene data show CDR1 as MNHEY and CDR2 as SMNVEV (reference sequence). V was trimmed by 4 bases and J by 0 bases, leaving 10 bases between them. The CDR3: CASSWDTTSYEQYF. In nucleotides, the CDR3 is TGTGCCAGCAGTTGGGACACCACCTCCTACGAGCAGTACTTC.

This chain joins TRBV7-9 and TRBJ2-1; D may be TRBD2 (6 bases). The CDR3 covers 15 residues. CDR1 and CDR2 (germline): SEHNR, FQNEAQ (reference sequence). Deletions cut 7 bases from V and 6 bases from J, with 19 bases between. As DNA, the CDR3 is TGTGCCAGCACGCCGGGAGCTTCGGCCCGCAATGAGCAGTTCTTC. It yields the protein CASTPGASARNEQFF.

The chain has TRBV5-6 and TRBJ2-7; 10 bases match TRBD2. Trimming took 2 bases from V and 0 from J; bases not matched to a gene: 8. The length of the CDR3 is 17 residues. From germline, CDR1 is SGHDT and CDR2 YYEEEE. This CDR3 reads CASSFGLAGVPSYEQYF. The DNA for the CDR3 is TGTGCCAGCAGCTTCGGGCTAGCGGGAGTTCCCTCCTACGAGCAGTACTTC.

The chain uses TRBV7-2 and TRBJ1-3; 7 bases agree with TRBD1. V was clipped by 4 bases and J by 8 bases; unmatched bases: 8. CDR3 length equals 14 residues. CDR1 is SGHTA, CDR2 FQGNSA, per germline. The chain's CDR3 is CASSSWTGHDTIYF. In DNA form, the CDR3 reads TGTGCCAGCAGCTCCTGGACAGGTCATGACACCATATATTTT.

With respect to this clone: Other DNA sequences from this sample encode an identical CDR3 as well. V is TRBV30 and J is TRBJ1-1; weak D call: TRBD1 (5 bases). Trimming stripped 3 bases from V and 1 base from J, with 9 bases between. Germline values: CDR1 GTSNPN, CDR2 SVGIG (reference sequence). This CDR3 contains 13 residues. The CDR3 loop is CAWSVGGNTEAFF. CDR3 DNA: TGTGCCTGGAGCGTCGGGGGGAACACTGAAGCTTTCTTT.

This clone was found once. V and J are TRBV7-9 and TRBJ2-2; D is undetermined. Trimming removed 0 bases from V and 4 bases from J, with 6 bases in between. Per the germline V gene, CDR1 is SEHNR and CDR2 is FQNEAQ (reference sequence). This CDR3 comprises 14 residues. The CDR3 nucleotides are TGTGCCAGCAGCTTAGCATCCGGCACCGGGGAGCTGTTTTTT. Amino acids: CASSLASGTGELFF.

This clone was observed once. The chain combines TRBV4-2 with TRBJ2-6; weak D call: TRBD1 (7 bases). Trimming stripped 0 bases from V and 1 base from J, with 19 bases between. CDR1 is LGHNA, CDR2 YNFKEQ, per germline. This CDR3 is built from 20 residues. The CDR3 nucleotides read TGTGCCAGCAGCCAAGACCGAAGGGGGCCAGGGACTTCTGGGGCCAACGTCCTGACTTTC. It codes for CASSQDRRGPGTSGANVLTF.

This clone was seen only once. At one of its ends the junction is not consistent with the germline gene, which may arise from a read error. The chain carries TRBV30 and TRBJ2-7; 7 nucleotides match TRBD1. Germline V gene data show CDR1 as GTSNPN and CDR2 as SVGIG (reference sequence). The CDR3 consists of 11 residues. The CDR3 reads CACRRTGRLRF. DNA for the CDR3: TGTGCCTGCCGAAGGACAGGTAGGCTCCGCTTC.

Notes on this clone: Relative to the germline gene, one junction end is altered; a read error may explain this. V and J are TRBV25-1 and TRBJ1-1; D is unresolved. This CDR3 comprises 13 residues. The germline gives CDR1 MGHDK, CDR2 SYGVNS. Written as DNA, the CDR3 is TGTGCCGGCAGTGTGACGGAGAACACTGAAGCTTTCTTT. Its protein is CAGSVTENTEAFF.

The chain joins TRBV15 to TRBJ2-5; possibly TRBD1 for D (6 bases). The J call may be wrong; the DNA end is better matched by TRBJ2-7. Germline CDR1 and CDR2: LNHNV and YYDKDF (reference sequence). The CDR3 sequence is 15 residues long. The CDR3 DNA reads as TGTGCCACCAGCCCCAGTTTTGGACAGAGCGTCGAGCAGTACTTC. Residues: CATSPSFGQSVEQYF.

The gene calls are TRBV18 and TRBJ1-4, with D possibly matching TRBD1 (5 bases). V shed 1 base and J shed 3 bases, with 18 bases lying between them. In germline, CDR1 is KGHSH, CDR2 LQKENI. CDR3 length equals 18 residues. The DNA of the CDR3 is TGTGCCAGCTCACCACAATATACTACAGGATCTCCTAATGAAAAACTGTTTTTT. Translation: CASSPQYTTGSPNEKLFF.

The chain employs TRBV5-6 and TRBJ2-7; 7 positions match TRBD1. V was clipped by 3 bases and J by 2 bases; unmatched bases: 8. The length of the CDR3 is 15 residues. CDR1 and CDR2 from the germline V gene are SGHDT and YYEEEE. The CDR3 DNA is TGTGCCAGCAGCTCCGGTGTCAGGGGGACCTACGAGCAGTACTTC. This sequence encodes CASSSGVRGTYEQYF.

The V and J genes are TRBV7-9 and TRBJ1-5; 7 nucleotides match TRBD1. J gave up 0 bases and V 4 bases, and 15 bases lay outside the gene matches. Germline-derived CDR1 and CDR2 are SEHNR and FQNEAQ (reference sequence). The CDR3 extends over 19 amino acids. This chain's CDR3 is CASSSHSTGTVYSNQPQHF. CDR3 DNA: TGTGCCAGCAGCTCCCATTCTACCGGGACAGTTTATAGCAATCAGCCCCAGCATTTT. Using reference TRBV7-9 and TRBJ1-5 for the parts outside the CDR3, the full variable domain is DTGVSQNPRHKITKRGQNVTFRCDPISEHNRLYWYRQTLGQGPEFLTYFQNEAQLEKSRLLSDRFSAERPKGSFSTLEIQRTEQGDSAMYLCASSSHSTGTVYSNQPQHFGDGTRLSIL.